The 24 T cell receptor beta chains in this list originate from one sample, sequenced in a study of PD-L1 blockade in urothelial cancer. Time point of the sample: pretreatment peripheral blood. Profiling relied on immunoSEQ multiplex PCR, and the TCRdb table lists in-frame clones only, not all of them. The sample lists approximately 45,000 clones, around 86% occurring once. The specimen comprised PBMCs, sampled around atezolizumab (anti-PD-L1) treatment. All receptors derive from a man aged 50-59 years with urothelial cancer.

This rearrangement joins TRBV7-3 to TRBJ1-5, with D unclear. Germline assignment: CDR1 SGHTA and CDR2 FQGTGA. V lost 2 bases, J lost 1 base, and 3 bases lay in between. The CDR3 runs 13 residues. CDR3 loop: CASSLQSNQPQHF. CDR3 DNA sequence: TGTGCCAGCAGCTTACAGAGCAATCAGCCCCAGCATTTT.

This chain joins TRBV2 and TRBJ2-2, with 9 bases that match TRBD2. The junction had 9 bases not matched to a gene; V was cut back by 7 bases and J by 6 bases. The CDR3 has 15 amino acids. The germline V gene encodes CDR1 SNHLY and CDR2 FYNNEI. The CDR3 spells CASIQIAGAAGELFF. For the CDR3, the DNA is TGTGCCAGCATCCAAATAGCGGGAGCCGCCGGGGAGCTGTTTTTT.

This sequence joins TRBV10-2 and TRBJ2-2, with 9 positions matching TRBD1. V was pared by 2 bases and J by 1 base, with 2 bases of the junction left unmatched. Germline V gives CDR1 WSHSY, CDR2 SAAADI. This CDR3 region has 16 residues. Here the CDR3 DNA reads TGCGCCAGCAGTGAGACGGGACAGGGGAACACCGGGGAGCTGTTTTTT. Protein: CASSETGQGNTGELFF.

The chain recombines TRBV2 with TRBJ1-4, with D possibly being TRBD1 (6 bases). Germline assignment: CDR1 SNHLY and CDR2 FYNNEI. V lost 6 bases, J lost 4 bases, and 18 bases lay in between. CDR3 length: 16 residues. The CDR3 sequence: CASRLGWGQDNEKLFF. In nucleotides, the CDR3 is TGTGCCAGCAGACTCGGTTGGGGGCAAGATAATGAAAAACTGTTTTTT.

Details on this clone: Other DNA sequences in the same sample also yield this CDR3. In nucleotides, the CDR3 is TGTGCCAGCAGCTTAGACCTCCGACTCTATGGCTACACCTTC. Encoded protein: CASSLDLRLYGYTF. The chain combines TRBV11-2 with TRBJ1-2, with no clear D. Trimming shortened V by 0 bases and J by 4 bases, and 9 bases separated the two germline ends. CDR1 is SGHAT and CDR2 is FQNNGV in the germline V gene. This CDR3 has 14 amino acids. The full variable domain, rest sourced from reference TRBV11-2 and TRBJ1-2, is EAGVAQSPRYKIIEKRQSVAFWCNPISGHATLYWYQQILGQGPKLLIQFQNNGVVDDSQLPKDRFSAERLKGVDSTLKIQPAKLEDSAVYLCASSLDLRLYGYTFGSGTRLTVV.

The chain uses TRBV5-1 and TRBJ2-3; 9 positions match TRBD2. Germline V gene sequence: CDR1 SGHRS, CDR2 YFSETQ. The CDR3 contains 17 residues. The V segment lost 2 bases and the J segment 6 bases; nucleotides outside the gene matches: 13. The CDR3 DNA is TGCGCCAGCAGCTTTGGGGCTACGGGACTAGCTATCGATACGCAGTATTTT. Translated, it gives CASSFGATGLAIDTQYF.

This clone has only one observation. The chain has TRBV28 and TRBJ2-2, with TRBD1 identical over 7 bases. CDR1 and CDR2 from the germline V gene are MDHEN and SYDVKM. The CDR3 is 16 residues long. V shed 5 bases, J shed 3 bases, and the junction held 9 bases outside the gene matches. As DNA, the CDR3 is TGTGCCAGCAGTCCATCCGGGACAGCAGACACCGGGGAGCTGTTTTTT. Translation gives CASSPSGTADTGELFF.

The CDR3 protein is CASRARGLAGETDTQYF. As DNA, the CDR3 is TGTGCCAGCAGAGCCAGGGGACTAGCGGGAGAAACAGATACGCAGTATTTT. The chain is built from TRBV7-6 and TRBJ2-3; 14 nucleotides align to TRBD2. There are 17 residues in the CDR3. The trim removed 6 bases at V and 3 bases at J, leaving 8 bases unmatched. Germline V lookup: CDR1 SGHVS, CDR2 FNYEAQ.

This chain links TRBV15 with TRBJ2-1, with 7 bases aligning to TRBD2. In germline, CDR1 is LNHNV, CDR2 YYDKDF (reference sequence). This CDR3 comprises 13 residues. V was pared by 1 base and J by 6 bases, with 0 bases of the junction left unmatched. CDR3 in amino acids: CATSRGGGNEQFF. The CDR3 nucleotides read TGTGCCACCAGCAGAGGGGGGGGCAATGAGCAGTTCTTC. The variable domain in full, completed from reference TRBV15 and TRBJ2-1, reads DAMVIQNPRYQVTQFGKPVTLSCSQTLNHNVMYWYQQKSSQAPKLLFHYYDKDFNNEADTPDNFQSRRPNTSFCFLDIRSPGLGDTAMYLCATSRGGGNEQFFGPGTRLTVL.

J is TRBJ2-1 and V is TRBV19; TRBD1 matches at 9 bases. Trimming cost V 10 bases and J 4 bases; bases outside gene matches: 8. The CDR3 extends over 14 amino acids. Per the germline V gene, CDR1 is LNHDA and CDR2 is SQIVND (reference sequence). The CDR3 loop is CATEDRGPYNEQFF. Here the CDR3 DNA reads TGTGCCACTGAGGACAGGGGTCCTTACAATGAGCAGTTCTTC.

V gene TRBV19 combines with J gene TRBJ1-2; TRBD1 is a possible D gene (6 bases). Germline V lookup: CDR1 LNHDA, CDR2 SQIVND (reference sequence). Trimming took off 4 bases at V and 2 bases at J, with 11 bases between the two ends. CDR3 size: 14 residues. The CDR3 DNA follows: TGTGCCAGTAGTACCACTACAGGGAACTATGGCTACACCTTC. The encoded protein is CASSTTTGNYGYTF.

V is TRBV23-1 and J is TRBJ1-4, with D possibly matching TRBD1 (6 bases). TRBV23-1 is classed as an ORF, of uncertain function. Trimming stripped 1 base from V and 6 bases from J, with 9 bases between. The CDR3 is 14 residues long. In DNA, the CDR3 is TGCGCCAGCAGTCAATGGAGGACAGATGAAAAACTGTTTTTT. Protein product: CASSQWRTDEKLFF.

Concerning this clone itself: Other DNA variants within this sample encode the same CDR3. The chain has TRBV7-9 and TRBJ2-2; D is undetermined. The length of the CDR3 is 13 residues. V dropped 0 bases and J dropped 4 bases, with 3 bases sitting between them. Germline lookup yields CDR1 SEHNR and CDR2 FQNEAQ (reference sequence). The CDR3 DNA follows: TGTGCCAGCAGCTTAGCCAGCACCGGGGAGCTGTTTTTT. It yields the protein CASSLASTGELFF.

This chain connects TRBV7-9 to TRBJ1-3; 7 bases agree with TRBD1. The CDR3 consists of 14 residues. The V and J ends lost 4 bases and 0 bases, in that order; junction bases with no gene match: 0. The germline V gene has CDR1 SEHNR and CDR2 FQNEAQ (reference sequence). The CDR3 loop is CASSSGGSGNTIYF. For the CDR3, the DNA is TGTGCCAGCAGCTCAGGGGGCTCTGGAAACACCATATATTTT.

The rearrangement uses TRBV10-3 and TRBJ2-3; D is perhaps TRBD2 (7 bases). The CDR3 has 14 residues. V was pared by 4 bases and J by 4 bases, with 12 bases between. The germline V gene encodes CDR1 ENHRY and CDR2 SYGVKD. The CDR3 DNA is TGTGCCATCAGTGGTGGCGGGGGCGCAGATACGCAGTATTTT. Protein sequence: CAISGGGGADTQYF.

The rearrangement uses TRBV11-1 and TRBJ2-1; no reliable D call. Germline loops: CDR1 SGHAT, CDR2 FQDESV (reference sequence). This CDR3 comprises 14 residues. V lost 5 bases to trimming and J lost 8 bases, with 16 bases between them. CDR3 in DNA: TGTGCCAGCAGCGGTCATTCCCACTTTGATGAGCAGTTCTTC. Translating gives CASSGHSHFDEQFF.

The rearrangement uses TRBV14 and TRBJ1-1; TRBD1 is a possible D gene (6 bases). V lost 4 bases to trimming and J lost 5 bases, with 17 bases between them. Per the germline V gene, CDR1 is SGHDN and CDR2 is FVKESK. The CDR3 loop spans 15 amino acids. The CDR3 protein is CASSPRRGPGTEAFF. The CDR3, as DNA: TGTGCCAGCAGCCCGAGGCGGGGGCCGGGAACTGAAGCTTTCTTT.

The chain is built from TRBV18 and TRBJ1-2; TRBD1 matches at 9 bases. The CDR3 extends over 15 amino acids. Losses at the gene ends were 6 bases for V and 6 bases for J; bases not matched to a gene: 11. Germline lookup yields CDR1 KGHSH and CDR2 LQKENI. The CDR3 is CASSRDGQGTDGYTF. CDR3 in DNA: TGTGCCAGCTCCCGCGACGGACAGGGGACGGATGGCTACACCTTC. The full variable domain, in which reference TRBV18 and TRBJ1-2 provide the parts outside the CDR3, is NAGVMQNPRHLVRRRGQEARLRCSPMKGHSHVYWYRQLPEEGLKFMVYLQKENIIDESGMPKERFSAEFPKEGPSILRIQQVVRGDSAAYFCASSRDGQGTDGYTFGSGTRLTVV.

The gene calls are TRBV2 and TRBJ2-2; the match to TRBD2 covers 9 bases. J gave up 6 bases and V 4 bases, and 9 bases lay outside the gene matches. Germline-derived CDR1 and CDR2 are SNHLY and FYNNEI. The CDR3 runs to 16 residues. The CDR3 protein is CASSVAGGLGSGELFF. CDR3 sequence (DNA): TGTGCCAGCAGTGTGGCGGGGGGGCTAGGATCCGGGGAGCTGTTTTTT.

CDR3 residues: CASSESDYEQYF. The DNA of the CDR3 is TGTGCCAGCAGTGAATCAGACTACGAGCAGTACTTC. The J gene is TRBJ2-7, the V gene TRBV25-1; D gene uncertain. CDR3 length: 12 amino acids. V shed 1 base and J shed 3 bases, with 4 bases lying between them. The germline V gene has CDR1 MGHDK and CDR2 SYGVNS.

The chain couples TRBV7-2 to TRBJ2-4, with 11 bases aligning to TRBD2. V gave up 3 bases and J gave up 8 bases; unmatched junction bases: 3. This CDR3 spans 14 amino acids. In germline, CDR1 is SGHTA, CDR2 FQGNSA. This chain's CDR3 is CASSFSGRGDIQYF. CDR3 DNA sequence: TGTGCCAGCAGCTTTAGCGGGAGGGGGGACATTCAGTACTTC.

DNA of the CDR3: TGTGCCAGGTCTACAGGGGCGACAGATACGCAGTATTTT. It codes for CARSTGATDTQYF. The rearrangement uses TRBV10-3 and TRBJ2-3; 7 bases match TRBD1. The CDR3 totals 13 residues. Germline CDR1 and CDR2: ENHRY and SYGVKD. Trimming removed 10 bases from V and 3 bases from J; junction bases left unmatched: 7.

This sequence joins TRBV4-2 and TRBJ1-3; tentatively, D is TRBD1 (5 bases). Germline V gives CDR1 LGHNA, CDR2 YNFKEQ. V was shortened by 0 bases and J by 4 bases, with 10 bases between the two germline ends. This CDR3 is built from 15 residues. The CDR3 protein is CASSQDGTPGNTIYF. For the CDR3, the DNA is TGTGCCAGCAGCCAAGACGGGACTCCCGGAAACACCATATATTTT.

The CDR3 protein is CASSLVEFQTGELFF. In DNA, the CDR3 is TGTGCCAGCAGCTTAGTGGAGTTCCAAACCGGGGAGCTGTTTTTT. The chain combines TRBV7-2 with TRBJ2-2; D gene unclear. V dropped 1 base and J dropped 5 bases, with 11 bases sitting between them. Per the germline V gene, CDR1 is SGHTA and CDR2 is FQGNSA. The CDR3 has 15 residues.